This TCR beta chain was sequenced for a study of shared clonotypes between healthy human individuals. Data came from immunoSEQ multiplex PCR; TCRdb stores just in-frame clones and leaves some out. The sample records 1.6 million or so clones, approximately 97% being singletons. The V gene's germline CDR1 is SQVTM and CDR2 ANQGSEA. Germline trimming cut 7 bases from V and 5 bases from J; bases unmatched to any gene: 5. The CDR3 consists of 11 residues. The chain combines TRBV29-1 with TRBJ2-7; 7 nucleotides line up with TRBD1. The TCR comes from a man between 25 and 39 years old in good health. Source material: naive CD4+ T cells sorted from blood. Stated subset: CD45RA+ positively selected. In DNA, the CDR3 is TGCAGCGGCCGTACAGGGGACGAGCAGTACTTC. Translated: CSGRTGDEQYF.